The T cell receptor (beta chain) described here comes from a study of control samples from healthy donors and cancer patients. The J segment lost 4 bases and the V segment lost 2 bases, leaving 10 bases of the junction unmatched. Germline CDR1 is GTSNPN and CDR2 is SVGIG (reference sequence). This CDR3 region has 16 residues. Sequencing used immunoSEQ multiplex PCR; TCRdb keeps in-frame clones, though not all of them. The data contain around 100,000 clones, around 89% of them singletons. Sequenced material: PBMCs. This clonotype was obtained from a man in his fifties or sixties with lung cancer. The chain is built from TRBV30 and TRBJ1-5, with 8 bases lining up with TRBD1. The CDR3 DNA follows: TGTGCCTGGAGTTCACGACAAGGACAGGGAAATCAGCCCCAGCATTTT. This codes for CAWSSRQGQGNQPQHF.